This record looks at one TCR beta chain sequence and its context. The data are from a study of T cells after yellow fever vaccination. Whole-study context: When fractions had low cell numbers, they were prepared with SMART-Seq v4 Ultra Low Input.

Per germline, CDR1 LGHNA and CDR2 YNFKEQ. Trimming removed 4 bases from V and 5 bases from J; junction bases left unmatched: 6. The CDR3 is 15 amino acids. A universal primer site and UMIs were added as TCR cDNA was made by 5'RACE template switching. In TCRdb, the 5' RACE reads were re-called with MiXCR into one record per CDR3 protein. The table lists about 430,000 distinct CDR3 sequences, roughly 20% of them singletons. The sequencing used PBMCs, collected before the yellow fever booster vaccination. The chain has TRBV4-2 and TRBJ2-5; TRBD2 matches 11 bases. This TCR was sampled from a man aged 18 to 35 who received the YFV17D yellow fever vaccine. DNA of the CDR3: TGTGCCAGCAGCCCCCTAGCGGGGGGACTGGAGACCCAGTACTTC. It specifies CASSPLAGGLETQYF.